The clone carrying this T cell receptor beta chain was counted a few times. Its antigen is still unknown. This specimen includes other DNA sequences encoding the same CDR3. This entry belongs to a study of CD8+ T cells in alopecia areata. General observations from the study: Lesional scalp, notably in alopecia totalis/universalis, had clonality above that of normal scalp.

Extracted RNA was reverse transcribed, and the resulting cDNA served as sequencing template. TCRdb keeps only in-frame clones here, not all; method: immunoSEQ multiplex PCR. This table has fewer than 110,000 clones, under 90% appearing once. V lost 3 bases and J 5 bases, leaving 5 bases between the germline ends. This CDR3 region has 11 residues. Germline lookup yields CDR1 MNHEY and CDR2 SVGAGI. Indicated treatment: oral pan-JAK inhibitor, 5-10 mg twice daily. The study team obtained lesional scalp punch biopsies and peripheral blood from alopecia areata patients. The source material was CD8+ T cells sorted from blood, sampled at roughly week 30, from a patient treated with tofacitinib. The rearrangement joins TRBV6-5 to TRBJ2-7; D is ambiguous. This receptor was obtained from a human donor with alopecia areata. The CDR3 region has the DNA TGTGCCAGCAGTTATGGTCACGAGCAGTACTTC. This gives the protein CASSYGHEQYF.